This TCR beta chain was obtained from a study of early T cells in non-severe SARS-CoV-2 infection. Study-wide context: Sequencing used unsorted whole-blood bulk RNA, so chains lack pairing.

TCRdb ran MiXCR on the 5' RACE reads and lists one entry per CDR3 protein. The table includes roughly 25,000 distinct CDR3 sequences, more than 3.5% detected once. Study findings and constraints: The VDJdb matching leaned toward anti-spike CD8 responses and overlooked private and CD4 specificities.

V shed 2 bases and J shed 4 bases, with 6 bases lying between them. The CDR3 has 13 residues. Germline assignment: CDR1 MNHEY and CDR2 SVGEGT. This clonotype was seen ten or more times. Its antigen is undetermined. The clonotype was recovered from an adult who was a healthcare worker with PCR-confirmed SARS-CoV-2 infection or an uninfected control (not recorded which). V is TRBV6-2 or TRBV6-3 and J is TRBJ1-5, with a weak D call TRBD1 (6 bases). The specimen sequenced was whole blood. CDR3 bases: TGTGCCAGCAGTTACACAGGGAATCAGCCCCAGCATTTT. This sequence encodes CASSYTGNQPQHF.